The 18 T cell receptor beta chains below come from one sample, sequenced in a study of human T cells and chemical hapten exposure. Whole blood, unfractionated, served as the material for total RNA extraction. The library put unique molecular identifiers onto individual cDNA molecules. MiXCR was run by TCRdb on the reads, yielding one entry per CDR3 protein. Among 95,000 to 150,000 distinct CDR3 sequences listed, more than 8.5% were seen once. Sequenced input: whole blood. All receptors derive from a human donor in good health. Some clones in this sample may be carry-over from other donors' samples.

At least ten counts were recorded for this clonotype. The chain couples TRBV2 to TRBJ1-1; D not resolved. This CDR3 has 11 amino acids. Germline assignment: CDR1 SNHLY and CDR2 FYNNEI. V lost 3 bases and J lost 5, with 4 bases in between. CDR3 sequence reads: CASSDDTEAFF. In DNA, the CDR3 is TGTGCCAGCAGTGACGATACTGAAGCTTTCTTT. Full variable domain (remainder filled in from reference TRBV2 and TRBJ1-1): EPEVTQTPSHQVTQMGQEVILRCVPISNHLYFYWYRQILGQKVEFLVSFYNNEISEKSEIFDDQFSVERPDGSNFTLKIRSTKLEDSAMYFCASSDDTEAFFGQGTRLTVV.

The CDR3 protein is CSARWPFGEKLFF. CDR3 nucleotides: TGCAGTGCTAGGTGGCCGTTTGGGGAAAAACTGTTTTTT. This chain connects TRBV20-1 to TRBJ1-4; D gene ambiguous. The CDR3 totals 13 residues. Germline-derived CDR1 and CDR2 are DFQATT and SNEGSKA (reference sequence). V gave up 3 bases and J gave up 8 bases, with 13 bases separating them.

The chain links TRBV7-9 to TRBJ2-7, with TRBD2 identical over 15 bases. The CDR3 runs 18 residues. CDR1 is SEHNR, CDR2 FQNEAQ, per germline (reference sequence). V gave up 4 bases and J gave up 2 bases; unmatched junction bases: 9. DNA of the CDR3: TGTGCCAGCAGCTCCTTGGCCGGGACTAGCGGGGGGACCTACGAGCAGTACTTC. It translates to CASSSLAGTSGGTYEQYF. Together with reference TRBV7-9 and TRBJ2-7, the CDR3 gives the full variable domain: DTGVSQNPRHKITKRGQNVTFRCDPISEHNRLYWYRQTLGQGPEFLTYFQNEAQLEKSRLLSDRFSAERPKGSFSTLEIQRTEQGDSAMYLCASSSLAGTSGGTYEQYFGPGTRLTVT.

This clonotype has ten or more counts. The chain carries TRBV5-1 and TRBJ2-7, with D hard to call. The CDR3 extends over 16 amino acids. Germline CDR1 is SGHRS and CDR2 is YFSETQ. V was cut by 4 bases and J by 1 base, with 18 bases left in between. The CDR3 region has the DNA TGCGCCAGCAGCCAGCCCAGCCGAGTCGTATCCTACGAGCAGTACTTC. Encoded protein: CASSQPSRVVSYEQYF. The whole variable domain, remainder taken from reference TRBV5-1 and TRBJ2-7, is KAGVTQTPRYLIKTRGQQVTLSCSPISGHRSVSWYQQTPGQGLQFLFEYFSETQRNKGNFPGRFSGRQFSNSRSEMNVSTLELGDSALYLCASSQPSRVVSYEQYFGPGTRLTVT.

This clonotype showed up many times. The V call is TRBV12-3 or TRBV12-4, the J call TRBJ2-1; D tentatively fits TRBD1 or TRBD2 (5 bases each). Trimming removed 3 bases at V and 0 bases at J, with 27 bases between. The CDR3 length is 21 residues. CDR3 protein: CASSFIDRVALGRSSYNEQFF. CDR3 nucleotide sequence: TGTGCCAGCAGTTTCATCGATCGGGTAGCGCTGGGGCGGAGCTCCTACAATGAGCAGTTCTTC.

The table lists this clonotype with many counts. The chain combines TRBV29-1 with TRBJ1-4; possible D gene TRBD1, 5 bases. CDR3 length equals 13 residues. The germline gives CDR1 SQVTM, CDR2 ANQGSEA. V was clipped by 7 bases and J by 4 bases, with 13 bases between them. CDR3 coding DNA: TGCAGCGCCAAGAGGGGTTATAATGAAAAACTGTTTTTT. Translated: CSAKRGYNEKLFF.

The rearrangement joins TRBV15 to TRBJ2-1; 9 bases map to TRBD2. This CDR3 has 18 amino acids. Germline V gene sequence: CDR1 LNHNV, CDR2 YYDKDF (reference sequence). Trimming took 0 bases from V and 9 from J; bases not matched to a gene: 15. CDR3 in amino acids: CATSRDRLGELAGSEQFF. CDR3 DNA sequence: TGTGCCACCAGCAGAGATCGATTGGGTGAACTAGCGGGCAGTGAGCAGTTCTTC.

This chain uses TRBV2 with TRBJ1-1, with TRBD1 matching over 10 bases. The J segment lost 1 base and the V segment lost 5 bases, leaving 1 base of the junction unmatched. The CDR3 is 14 amino acids. The germline gives CDR1 SNHLY, CDR2 FYNNEI. CDR3 protein: CASSWDRGNTEAFF. The CDR3, as DNA: TGTGCCAGCAGTTGGGACAGGGGGAACACTGAAGCTTTCTTT.

Only a few counts were recorded for this clonotype. The chain recombines TRBV28 with TRBJ2-7; 10 bases map to TRBD1. With V trimmed by 6 bases and J by 4 bases, 6 bases remained unmatched. The germline V gene encodes CDR1 MDHEN and CDR2 SYDVKM. The CDR3 sequence is 14 residues long. In nucleotides, the CDR3 is TGTGCCAGCAGCTCCTCGGGACAGGGGTACGAGCAGTACTTC. This sequence encodes CASSSSGQGYEQYF.

This clonotype turned up a few times. The V gene is TRBV12-3 or TRBV12-4, the J gene TRBJ2-7, with D tentatively TRBD1 or TRBD2 (5 bases each). V dropped 1 base and J dropped 4 bases, with 11 bases sitting between them. The CDR3 spans 14 residues. The DNA of the CDR3 is TGTGCCAGCAGTTTAGGGGGACGGTTTTACGAGCAGTACTTC. This sequence encodes CASSLGGRFYEQYF.

V usage is TRBV10-3 and J usage is TRBJ2-5; perhaps TRBD1 as D (6 bases). The CDR3 length is 11 residues. Between the trimmed V and J ends, which lost 6 bases and 5 bases, there was a span of 7 bases. Germline assignment: CDR1 ENHRY and CDR2 SYGVKD. The CDR3 is CAIRTGETQYF. The CDR3 coding sequence is TGTGCCATCAGGACAGGCGAGACCCAGTACTTC.

The chain uses TRBV4-3 and TRBJ2-3, with TRBD2 identical over 10 bases. Germline V gives CDR1 LGHNA, CDR2 YSLEER. This CDR3 is 17 amino acids long. The ends lost 0 bases at V and 7 bases at J; junction bases unmatched: 10. CDR3 coding DNA: TGCGCCAGCAGCCAAGAGTCCGTAGCGGGGGGCGTAAATACGCAGTATTTT. Translating it yields CASSQESVAGGVNTQYF.

Ten or more counts support this clonotype. The chain recombines TRBV29-1 with TRBJ1-1; no clear D. Germline assignment: CDR1 SQVTM and CDR2 ANQGSEA. The CDR3 sequence is 11 residues long. V gave up 4 bases and J gave up 1 base, with 4 bases separating them. The chain's CDR3 is CSVVGNTEAFF. The CDR3 DNA reads as TGCAGCGTTGTAGGGAACACTGAAGCTTTCTTT.

The rearrangement joins TRBV20-1 to TRBJ1-1, with TRBD1 matching 9 bases. This CDR3 spans 15 amino acids. With 5 bases clipped from V and 2 bases from J, the junction kept 9 bases outside the gene matches. CDR1 is DFQATT and CDR2 is SNEGSKA in the germline V gene (reference sequence). In nucleotides, the CDR3 is TGCAGTGCTGGGTCCCCGGGACAGGGAAACACTGAAGCTTTCTTT. Translation: CSAGSPGQGNTEAFF.

This clonotype has at least ten counts. The gene calls are TRBV7-2 and TRBJ1-5; 9 nucleotides align to TRBD1. The CDR3 is 15 amino acids. The germline V gene has CDR1 SGHTA and CDR2 FQGNSA. After removal of 4 bases from V and 4 bases from J, the junction contained 5 bases not matched to a gene. Written as DNA, the CDR3 is TGTGCCAGCAGCTGGGGACAGGGTGAAAATCAGCCCCAGCATTTT. It encodes CASSWGQGENQPQHF. The full variable domain, in which reference TRBV7-2 and TRBJ1-5 provide the parts outside the CDR3, is GAGVSQSPSNKVTEKGKDVELRCDPISGHTALYWYRQSLGQGLEFLIYFQGNSAPDKSGLPSDRFSAERTGGSVSTLTIQRTQQEDSAVYLCASSWGQGENQPQHFGDGTRLSIL.

This clonotype was detected a few times. The chain uses TRBV27 and TRBJ2-1; D unresolved. With 4 bases removed from V and 3 bases from J, the gap between germline ends came to 1 base. This CDR3 spans 11 amino acids. The V gene's germline CDR1 is MNHEY and CDR2 SMNVEV (reference sequence). The CDR3 protein is CASSYYNEQFF. As DNA, the CDR3 is TGTGCCAGCAGTTACTACAATGAGCAGTTCTTC.

This clonotype was seen more than once but under ten times. V is TRBV19 and J is TRBJ2-3; 14 bases are a match to TRBD2. The V gene's germline CDR1 is LNHDA and CDR2 SQIVND (reference sequence). The CDR3 consists of 16 residues. V shed 5 bases and J 1 base; nucleotides not matched to a gene: 2. CDR3 nucleotides: TGTGCCAGTAGTCAGACTAGCGGGGGGGGCACAGATACGCAGTATTTT. It yields the protein CASSQTSGGGTDTQYF. The full variable domain, completed using reference TRBV19 and TRBJ2-3, is DGGITQSPKYLFRKEGQNVTLSCEQNLNHDAMYWYRQDPGQGLRLIYYSQIVNDFQKGDIAEGYSVSREKKESFPLTVTSAQKNPTAFYLCASSQTSGGGTDTQYFGPGTRLTVL.

The chain joins TRBV10-3 to TRBJ2-3; TRBD2 aligns across 13 bases. Germline-derived CDR1 and CDR2 are ENHRY and SYGVKD. J was trimmed by 3 bases and V by 6 bases; bases with no gene match: 0. This CDR3 is built from 14 residues. CDR3 amino acids: CAIRGLAGTDTQYF. CDR3 DNA sequence: TGTGCCATCAGGGGACTAGCGGGAACAGATACGCAGTATTTT.